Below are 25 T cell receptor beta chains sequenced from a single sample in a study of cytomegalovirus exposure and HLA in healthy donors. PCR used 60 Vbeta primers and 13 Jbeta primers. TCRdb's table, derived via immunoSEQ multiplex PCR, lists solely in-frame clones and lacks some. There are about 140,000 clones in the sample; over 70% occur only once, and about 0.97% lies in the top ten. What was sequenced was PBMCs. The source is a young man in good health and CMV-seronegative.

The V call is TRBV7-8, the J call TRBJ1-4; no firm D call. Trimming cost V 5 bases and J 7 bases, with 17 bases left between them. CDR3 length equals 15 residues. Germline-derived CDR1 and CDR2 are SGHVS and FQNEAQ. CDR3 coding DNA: TGTGCCAGCAGCCCTCCCGGAGGGATAGGTGAAAAACTGTTTTTT. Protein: CASSPPGGIGEKLFF.

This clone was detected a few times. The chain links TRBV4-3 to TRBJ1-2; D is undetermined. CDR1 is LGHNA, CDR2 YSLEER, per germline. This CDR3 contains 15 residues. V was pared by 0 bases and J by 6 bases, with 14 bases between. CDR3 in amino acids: CASSQDGRQAHGYTF. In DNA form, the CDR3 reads TGCGCCAGCAGCCAAGATGGGAGACAAGCCCATGGCTACACCTTC.

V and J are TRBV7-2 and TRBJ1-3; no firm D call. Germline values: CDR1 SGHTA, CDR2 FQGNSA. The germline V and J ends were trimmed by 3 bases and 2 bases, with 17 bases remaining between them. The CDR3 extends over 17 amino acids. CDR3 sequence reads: CASSLRVSPGTGNTIYF. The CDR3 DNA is TGTGCCAGCAGCTTGCGGGTCTCCCCGGGGACTGGAAACACCATATATTTT.

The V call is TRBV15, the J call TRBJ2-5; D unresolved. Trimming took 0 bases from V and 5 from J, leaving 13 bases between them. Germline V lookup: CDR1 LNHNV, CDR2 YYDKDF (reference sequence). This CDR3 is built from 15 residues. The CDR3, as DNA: TGTGCCACCAGCAGAGATCCTCTCCTATCGGAGACCCAGTACTTC. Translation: CATSRDPLLSETQYF.

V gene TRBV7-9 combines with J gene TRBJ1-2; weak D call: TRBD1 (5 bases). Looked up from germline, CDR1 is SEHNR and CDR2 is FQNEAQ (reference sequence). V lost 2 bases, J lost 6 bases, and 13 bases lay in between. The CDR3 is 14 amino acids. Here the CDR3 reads CASSLFDSRDGYTF. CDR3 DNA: TGTGCCAGCAGCTTATTCGACAGTAGGGATGGCTACACCTTC.

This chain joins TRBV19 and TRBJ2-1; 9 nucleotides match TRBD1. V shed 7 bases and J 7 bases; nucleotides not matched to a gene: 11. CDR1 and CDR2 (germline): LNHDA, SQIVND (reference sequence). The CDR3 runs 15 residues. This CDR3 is CASTPWGQGLNEQFF. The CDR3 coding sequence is TGTGCCAGTACCCCCTGGGGACAGGGTTTAAATGAGCAGTTCTTC.

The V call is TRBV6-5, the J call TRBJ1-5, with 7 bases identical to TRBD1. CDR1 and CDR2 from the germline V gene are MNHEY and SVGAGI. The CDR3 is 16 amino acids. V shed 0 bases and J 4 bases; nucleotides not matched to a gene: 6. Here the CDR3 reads CASSYSRDSYNQPQHF. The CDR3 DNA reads TGTGCCAGCAGTTACTCGCGGGACAGCTATAATCAGCCCCAGCATTTT.

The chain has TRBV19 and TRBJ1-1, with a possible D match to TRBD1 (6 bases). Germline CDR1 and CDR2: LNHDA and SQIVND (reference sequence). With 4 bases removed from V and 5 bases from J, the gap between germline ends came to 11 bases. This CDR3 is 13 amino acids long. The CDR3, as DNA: TGTGCCAGTAGTAGTCAGGGGTGGACTGAAGCTTTCTTT. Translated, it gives CASSSQGWTEAFF.

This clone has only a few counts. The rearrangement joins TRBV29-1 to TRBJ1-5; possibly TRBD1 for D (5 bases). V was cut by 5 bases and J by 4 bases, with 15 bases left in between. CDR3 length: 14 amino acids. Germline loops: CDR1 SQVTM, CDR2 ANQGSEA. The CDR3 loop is CSVRGEGGNQPQHF. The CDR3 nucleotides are TGCAGCGTTAGGGGCGAAGGAGGGAATCAGCCCCAGCATTTT.

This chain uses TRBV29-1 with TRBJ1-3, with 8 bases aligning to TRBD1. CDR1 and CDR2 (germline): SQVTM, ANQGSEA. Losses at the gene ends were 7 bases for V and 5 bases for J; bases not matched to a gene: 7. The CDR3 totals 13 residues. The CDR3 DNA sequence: TGCAGCGCTATCGGACAGGGCCGAAACACCATATATTTT. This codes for CSAIGQGRNTIYF.

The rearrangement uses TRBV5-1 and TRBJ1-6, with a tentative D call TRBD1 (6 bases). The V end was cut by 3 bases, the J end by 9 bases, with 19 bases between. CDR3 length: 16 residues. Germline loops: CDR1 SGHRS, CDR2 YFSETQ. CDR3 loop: CASSSETTGYGSPLHF. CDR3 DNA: TGCGCCAGCAGCTCGGAAACTACAGGGTACGGTTCACCCCTCCACTTT.

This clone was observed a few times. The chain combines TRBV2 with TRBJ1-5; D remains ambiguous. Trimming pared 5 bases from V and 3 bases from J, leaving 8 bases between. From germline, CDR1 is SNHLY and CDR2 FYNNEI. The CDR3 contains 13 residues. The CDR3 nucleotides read TGTGCCAGCAGTACAGAATACAATCAGCCCCAGCATTTT. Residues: CASSTEYNQPQHF.

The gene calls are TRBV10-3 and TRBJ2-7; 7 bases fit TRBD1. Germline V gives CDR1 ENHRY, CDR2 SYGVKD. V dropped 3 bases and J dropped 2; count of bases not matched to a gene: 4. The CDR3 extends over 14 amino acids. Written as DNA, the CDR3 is TGTGCCATCAGTGAAGGGACAGAGACCTACGAGCAGTACTTC. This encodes CAISEGTETYEQYF.

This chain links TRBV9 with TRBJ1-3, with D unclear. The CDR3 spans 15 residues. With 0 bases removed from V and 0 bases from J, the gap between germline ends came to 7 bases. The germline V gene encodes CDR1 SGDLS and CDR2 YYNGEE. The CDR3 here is CASSVGVSSGNTIYF. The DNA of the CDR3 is TGTGCCAGCAGCGTAGGAGTTAGCTCTGGAAACACCATATATTTT.

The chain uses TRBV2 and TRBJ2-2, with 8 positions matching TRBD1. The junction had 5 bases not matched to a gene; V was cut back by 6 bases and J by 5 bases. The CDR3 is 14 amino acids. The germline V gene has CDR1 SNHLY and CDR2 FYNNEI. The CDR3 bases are TGTGCCAGCAGGGGCAGGGGGCGTACCGGGGAGCTGTTTTTT. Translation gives CASRGRGRTGELFF.

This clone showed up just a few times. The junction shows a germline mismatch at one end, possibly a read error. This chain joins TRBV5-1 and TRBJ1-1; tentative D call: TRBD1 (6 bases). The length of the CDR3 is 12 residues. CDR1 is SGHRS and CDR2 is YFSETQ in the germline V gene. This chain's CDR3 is CASSLSGPRGLF. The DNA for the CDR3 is TGCGCCAGCAGCTTGTCGGGACCCAGGGGCTTGTTC.

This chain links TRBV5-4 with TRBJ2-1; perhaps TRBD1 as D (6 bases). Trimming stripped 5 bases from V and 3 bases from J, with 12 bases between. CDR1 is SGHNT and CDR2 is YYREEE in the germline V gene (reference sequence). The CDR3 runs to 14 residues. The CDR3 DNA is TGTGCCAGCAGTACTGACAGGTTCTACAATGAGCAGTTCTTC. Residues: CASSTDRFYNEQFF.

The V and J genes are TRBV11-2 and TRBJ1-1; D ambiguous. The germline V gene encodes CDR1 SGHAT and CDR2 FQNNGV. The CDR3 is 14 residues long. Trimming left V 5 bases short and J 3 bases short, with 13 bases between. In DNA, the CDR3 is TGTGCCAGCAGCCCCCAGGTATGGGACACTGAAGCTTTCTTT. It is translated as CASSPQVWDTEAFF.

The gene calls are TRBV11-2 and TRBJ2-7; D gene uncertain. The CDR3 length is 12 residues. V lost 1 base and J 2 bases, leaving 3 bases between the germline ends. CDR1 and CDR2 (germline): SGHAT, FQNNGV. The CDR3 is CASSLATYEQYF. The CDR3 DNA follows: TGTGCCAGCAGCTTAGCTACCTACGAGCAGTACTTC.

CDR3 nucleotide sequence: TGTGCCAGCAGGCCGCTAGCGGAAGAGACCCAGTACTTC. Its translation: CASRPLAEETQYF. V gene TRBV2 combines with J gene TRBJ2-5; 7 bases fit TRBD2. CDR1 and CDR2 from the germline V gene are SNHLY and FYNNEI. The CDR3 loop spans 13 amino acids. V dropped 6 bases and J dropped 3; count of bases not matched to a gene: 4. Supplemented by reference TRBV2 and TRBJ2-5, the full variable domain reads EPEVTQTPSHQVTQMGQEVILRCVPISNHLYFYWYRQILGQKVEFLVSFYNNEISEKSEIFDDQFSVERPDGSNFTLKIRSTKLEDSAMYFCASRPLAEETQYFGPGTRLLVL.

The CDR3 DNA follows: TGTGCCAGCAGCCCAACCGGGTCCGGCTTGGACACCATATATTTT. It encodes CASSPTGSGLDTIYF. The chain links TRBV9 to TRBJ1-3; D gene ambiguous. CDR3 size: 15 residues. Germline loops: CDR1 SGDLS, CDR2 YYNGEE. Trimming shortened V by 4 bases and J by 8 bases, and 19 bases separated the two germline ends.

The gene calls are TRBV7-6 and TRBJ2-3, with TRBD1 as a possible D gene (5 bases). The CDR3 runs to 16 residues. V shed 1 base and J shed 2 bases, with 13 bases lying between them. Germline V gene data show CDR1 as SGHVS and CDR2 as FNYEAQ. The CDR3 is CASSLGQLRPTDTQYF. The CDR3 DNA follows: TGTGCCAGCAGCTTAGGACAGCTACGACCCACAGATACGCAGTATTTT. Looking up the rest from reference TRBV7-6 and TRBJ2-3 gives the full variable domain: GAGVSQSPRYKVTKRGQDVALRCDPISGHVSLYWYRQALGQGPEFLTYFNYEAQQDKSGLPNDRFSAERPEGSISTLTIQRTEQRDSAMYRCASSLGQLRPTDTQYFGPGTRLTVL.

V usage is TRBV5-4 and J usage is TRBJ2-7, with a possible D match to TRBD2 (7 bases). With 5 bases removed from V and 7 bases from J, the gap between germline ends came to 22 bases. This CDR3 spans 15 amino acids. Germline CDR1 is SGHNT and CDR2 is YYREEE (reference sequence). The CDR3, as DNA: TGTGCCAGCAGTCCGCTGGGGGGGGCACAAAGGGAGCAGTACTTC. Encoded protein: CASSPLGGAQREQYF. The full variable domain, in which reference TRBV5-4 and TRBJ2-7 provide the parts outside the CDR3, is ETGVTQSPTHLIKTRGQQVTLRCSSQSGHNTVSWYQQALGQGPQFIFQYYREEENGRGNFPPRFSGLQFPNYSSELNVNALELDDSALYLCASSPLGGAQREQYFGPGTRLTVT.

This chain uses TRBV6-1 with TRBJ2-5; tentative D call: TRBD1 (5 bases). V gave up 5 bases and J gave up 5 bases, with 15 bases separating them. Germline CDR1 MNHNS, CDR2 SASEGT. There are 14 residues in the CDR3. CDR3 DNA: TGTGCCAGCAGTCTTCAACAGGTTAGGGAGACCCAGTACTTC. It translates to CASSLQQVRETQYF.

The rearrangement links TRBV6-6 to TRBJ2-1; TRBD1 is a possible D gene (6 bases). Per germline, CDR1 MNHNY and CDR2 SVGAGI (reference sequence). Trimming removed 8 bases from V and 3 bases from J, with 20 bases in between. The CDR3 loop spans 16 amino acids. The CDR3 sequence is CASFVRPGTLYNEQFF. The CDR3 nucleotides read TGTGCCAGCTTCGTACGCCCCGGGACACTCTACAATGAGCAGTTCTTC.